A selection of T cell receptor beta chains follows, all from one sample in a study of OX40 agonist ivuxolimab in advanced cancers. Only in-frame clones appear in the TCRdb table, and some are missing; sequencing was by immunoSEQ multiplex PCR. This sample yields more than 85,000 clones, of which about 79% are seen a single time; more than 1.4% belongs to the top ten. Sequenced here: CD4+ or CD8+ T cells sorted from blood, sampled in a trial of the OX40 agonist ivuxolimab. These receptors all stem from an adult with an advanced solid tumor such as melanoma, head and neck, liver or kidney cancer. CDR3s include the opening cysteine and the closing phenylalanine or tryptophan. The order of the fields is CDR3 DNA, CDR3 protein, D gene, J gene, V gene, clone size. D genes are given only for firm matches. Size tells how often a clone was seen (once, few, many) or the class of an expanded clone, and some rows leave it out.

CDR3nt: TGTGCCAGCAGCTTAGGTCCAGCGAACACCGGGGAGCTGTTTTTT
CDR3aa: CASSLGPANTGELFF
d_gene: -
j_gene: TRBJ2-2
v_gene: TRBV7-2
abundance: -

CDR3nt: TGTGCCAGCAGTGCCGGGACTAGCGTTACTGAGCAGTTCTTC
CDR3aa: CASSAGTSVTEQFF
d_gene: TRBD2
j_gene: TRBJ2-1
v_gene: TRBV28
abundance: -

CDR3nt: TGTGCCAGCAGCTCGGGAAAGAGGGTGATCTTC
CDR3aa: CASSSGKRVIF
d_gene: -
j_gene: TRBJ2-1
v_gene: TRBV7-2
abundance: -

CDR3nt: TGTGCCAGCAGCTTAGGGGGCGGGGTCACCTACAATGAGCAGTTCTTC
CDR3aa: CASSLGGGVTYNEQFF
d_gene: -
j_gene: TRBJ2-1
v_gene: TRBV7-8
abundance: -

CDR3nt: TGTGCCAGCAGTGGGGACAGCTACGAGCAGTACTTC
CDR3aa: CASSGDSYEQYF
d_gene: TRBD1
j_gene: TRBJ2-7
v_gene: TRBV2
abundance: -

CDR3nt: TGTGCCAGCTCGGCCGACTCTGGCTCTGGAAACACCATATATTTT
CDR3aa: CASSADSGSGNTIYF
d_gene: -
j_gene: TRBJ1-3
v_gene: TRBV18
abundance: -

CDR3nt: TGTGCCAGCAGCTTGGGGCTAGCGGGCCGATCCTACGAGCAGTACTTC
CDR3aa: CASSLGLAGRSYEQYF
d_gene: TRBD2
j_gene: TRBJ2-7
v_gene: TRBV5-4
abundance: -

CDR3nt: TGTGCCAGCAGCCCTGGACAGGGGGCTAGTGAAGCTTTCTTT
CDR3aa: CASSPGQGASEAFF
d_gene: TRBD1
j_gene: TRBJ1-1
v_gene: TRBV5-6
abundance: -

CDR3nt: TGTGCCAGCAGCTTAGGCTCACAGCGCACAGATACGCAGTATTTT
CDR3aa: CASSLGSQRTDTQYF
d_gene: -
j_gene: TRBJ2-3
v_gene: TRBV11-3
abundance: -

CDR3nt: TGTGCCATCAGAGGAGGGGACAGGGGGGGCTACGAGCAGTACTTC
CDR3aa: CAIRGGDRGGYEQYF
d_gene: TRBD1
j_gene: TRBJ2-7
v_gene: TRBV10-3
abundance: -

CDR3nt: TGTGCCAGCAGTCGGTTCGAAGGGAGCAATGAGCAGTTCTTC
CDR3aa: CASSRFEGSNEQFF
d_gene: -
j_gene: TRBJ2-1
v_gene: TRBV7-2
abundance: -

CDR3nt: TGCGCCAGCAGCCAATACGCACCGGGACTAGGGTCAGGGAATACGCAGTATTTT
CDR3aa: CASSQYAPGLGSGNTQYF
d_gene: TRBD2
j_gene: TRBJ2-3
v_gene: TRBV4-1
abundance: -

CDR3nt: TGTGCCAGCAGCCAAGGACCCTTTGGGACAATGAACACTGAAGCTTTCTTT
CDR3aa: CASSQGPFGTMNTEAFF
d_gene: -
j_gene: TRBJ1-1
v_gene: TRBV4-2
abundance: few

CDR3nt: TGTGCCAGCAGCCCTTCGGGGGGGAGAGGGCAGCCCCAGCATTTT
CDR3aa: CASSPSGGRGQPQHF
d_gene: -
j_gene: TRBJ1-5
v_gene: TRBV28
abundance: few

CDR3nt: TGTGCCAGCTCACCAAACGGTGCGCGGGAGCAGTACTTC
CDR3aa: CASSPNGAREQYF
d_gene: -
j_gene: TRBJ2-7
v_gene: TRBV18
abundance: -

CDR3nt: TGTGCCACCAGCAGAGAGTCCTATGGCTACACCTTC
CDR3aa: CATSRESYGYTF
d_gene: -
j_gene: TRBJ1-2
v_gene: TRBV15
abundance: -

CDR3nt: TGCGCCAGCAGGGGCGGCCGGGGTATCGGCGCCAACGTCCTGACTTTC
CDR3aa: CASRGGRGIGANVLTF
d_gene: -
j_gene: TRBJ2-6
v_gene: TRBV4-3
abundance: -

CDR3nt: TGTGCCAGCAGTTTATCCGGGCTCCCAGGTCCACCCCTCCACTTT
CDR3aa: CASSLSGLPGPPLHF
d_gene: -
j_gene: TRBJ1-6
v_gene: TRBV27
abundance: -

CDR3nt: TGTGCCAGCACTTATGCAGGGTATAATTCACCCCTCCACTTT
CDR3aa: CASTYAGYNSPLHF
d_gene: -
j_gene: TRBJ1-6
v_gene: TRBV6-6
abundance: -

CDR3nt: TGTGCCAGCTCACGGGACAGGGAAAATTCACCCCTCCACTTT
CDR3aa: CASSRDRENSPLHF
d_gene: TRBD1
j_gene: TRBJ1-6
v_gene: TRBV18
abundance: few

CDR3nt: TGTGCCAGCAGCCCTGGACTAGCGGCCTACGAGCAGTACTTC
CDR3aa: CASSPGLAAYEQYF
d_gene: TRBD2
j_gene: TRBJ2-7
v_gene: TRBV5-4
abundance: -

CDR3nt: TGTGCCAGCAGCCACCTGGACTTCTGCACTGAAGCTTTCTTT
CDR3aa: CASSHLDFCTEAFF
d_gene: -
j_gene: TRBJ1-1
v_gene: TRBV11-3
abundance: -

CDR3nt: TGCGCCAGCAGCTTGGGGGCGGTCTATGGCTACACCTTC
CDR3aa: CASSLGAVYGYTF
d_gene: -
j_gene: TRBJ1-2
v_gene: TRBV5-1
abundance: few

CDR3nt: TGCGCCAGCAGTCAATCGATGGGGGTGAGGGACAGGATTATTAATGAGCAGTTCTTC
CDR3aa: CASSQSMGVRDRIINEQFF
d_gene: TRBD1
j_gene: TRBJ2-1
v_gene: TRBV23-1
abundance: -

CDR3nt: TGCGCCAGCAGCTTGGAAGGAGGGGATGATCAGCCCCAGCATTTT
CDR3aa: CASSLEGGDDQPQHF
d_gene: -
j_gene: TRBJ1-5
v_gene: TRBV5-1
abundance: -

CDR3nt: TGTGCCATCAGGCCGGGACTCGATAATTCACCCCTCCACTTT
CDR3aa: CAIRPGLDNSPLHF
d_gene: -
j_gene: TRBJ1-6
v_gene: TRBV10-3
abundance: once

CDR3nt: TGTGCCAGCAGCTTATTGGGCAGAATGAACACTGAAGCTTTCTTT
CDR3aa: CASSLLGRMNTEAFF
d_gene: -
j_gene: TRBJ1-1
v_gene: TRBV7-9
abundance: -

CDR3nt: TGTGCCAGCAGCTTAGGCGGGCATGAAGCTTTCTTT
CDR3aa: CASSLGGHEAFF
d_gene: -
j_gene: TRBJ1-1
v_gene: TRBV11-2
abundance: -

CDR3nt: TGTGCCAGCAGCGCGGGGACAGAGCAGAGAGCTTTCTTT
CDR3aa: CASSAGTEQRAFF
d_gene: TRBD1
j_gene: TRBJ1-1
v_gene: TRBV9
abundance: -

CDR3nt: TGCGCCAGTCGGCAGAACATGAACACTGAAGCTTTCTTT
CDR3aa: CASRQNMNTEAFF
d_gene: -
j_gene: TRBJ1-1
v_gene: TRBV10-1
abundance: -

CDR3nt: TGTGCCAGCTTATCGGGAGGCCGTGGGGAGACCCAGTACTTC
CDR3aa: CASLSGGRGETQYF
d_gene: TRBD2
j_gene: TRBJ2-5
v_gene: TRBV7-2
abundance: -

CDR3nt: TGTGCCAGCTCACCAGACAGGGGGCGGAATCAGCCCCAGCATTTT
CDR3aa: CASSPDRGRNQPQHF
d_gene: TRBD1
j_gene: TRBJ1-5
v_gene: TRBV18
abundance: few

CDR3nt: TGTGCCTGGACTCGGGACAGTGGGACCCAGTACTTC
CDR3aa: CAWTRDSGTQYF
d_gene: TRBD1
j_gene: TRBJ2-5
v_gene: TRBV30
abundance: -

CDR3nt: TGTGCCAGCAGCTTCTCAGGTGGCACAGATACGCAGTATTTT
CDR3aa: CASSFSGGTDTQYF
d_gene: -
j_gene: TRBJ2-3
v_gene: TRBV7-9
abundance: -

CDR3nt: TGTGCCAGCAACCCAGGACAGGCCCGCACAGATACGCAGTATTTT
CDR3aa: CASNPGQARTDTQYF
d_gene: TRBD1
j_gene: TRBJ2-3
v_gene: TRBV6-5
abundance: once

CDR3nt: TGTGCCAGCAGCGCCAGGGGGATTTCAAATGAAAAACTGTTTTTT
CDR3aa: CASSARGISNEKLFF
d_gene: TRBD1
j_gene: TRBJ1-4
v_gene: TRBV9
abundance: -

CDR3nt: TGTGCCAGCAGCTTGTGGGGGCGCGGGTCGGAGACCCAGTACTTC
CDR3aa: CASSLWGRGSETQYF
d_gene: -
j_gene: TRBJ2-5
v_gene: TRBV7-3
abundance: -

CDR3nt: TGTGCCAGTAGGAGGACAGGGAACACCGGGGAGCTGTTTTTT
CDR3aa: CASRRTGNTGELFF
d_gene: TRBD1
j_gene: TRBJ2-2
v_gene: TRBV19
abundance: -

CDR3nt: TGTGCCAGCAGCGTAGGGAGTAGCGGGGGGAAGGCCGAGCAGTACTTC
CDR3aa: CASSVGSSGGKAEQYF
d_gene: TRBD2
j_gene: TRBJ2-7
v_gene: TRBV9
abundance: medium-sized

CDR3nt: TGTGCCAGCAGTTTGAACAGGGGGGTCGGCAATCAGCCCCAGCATTTT
CDR3aa: CASSLNRGVGNQPQHF
d_gene: TRBD1
j_gene: TRBJ1-5
v_gene: TRBV28
abundance: -